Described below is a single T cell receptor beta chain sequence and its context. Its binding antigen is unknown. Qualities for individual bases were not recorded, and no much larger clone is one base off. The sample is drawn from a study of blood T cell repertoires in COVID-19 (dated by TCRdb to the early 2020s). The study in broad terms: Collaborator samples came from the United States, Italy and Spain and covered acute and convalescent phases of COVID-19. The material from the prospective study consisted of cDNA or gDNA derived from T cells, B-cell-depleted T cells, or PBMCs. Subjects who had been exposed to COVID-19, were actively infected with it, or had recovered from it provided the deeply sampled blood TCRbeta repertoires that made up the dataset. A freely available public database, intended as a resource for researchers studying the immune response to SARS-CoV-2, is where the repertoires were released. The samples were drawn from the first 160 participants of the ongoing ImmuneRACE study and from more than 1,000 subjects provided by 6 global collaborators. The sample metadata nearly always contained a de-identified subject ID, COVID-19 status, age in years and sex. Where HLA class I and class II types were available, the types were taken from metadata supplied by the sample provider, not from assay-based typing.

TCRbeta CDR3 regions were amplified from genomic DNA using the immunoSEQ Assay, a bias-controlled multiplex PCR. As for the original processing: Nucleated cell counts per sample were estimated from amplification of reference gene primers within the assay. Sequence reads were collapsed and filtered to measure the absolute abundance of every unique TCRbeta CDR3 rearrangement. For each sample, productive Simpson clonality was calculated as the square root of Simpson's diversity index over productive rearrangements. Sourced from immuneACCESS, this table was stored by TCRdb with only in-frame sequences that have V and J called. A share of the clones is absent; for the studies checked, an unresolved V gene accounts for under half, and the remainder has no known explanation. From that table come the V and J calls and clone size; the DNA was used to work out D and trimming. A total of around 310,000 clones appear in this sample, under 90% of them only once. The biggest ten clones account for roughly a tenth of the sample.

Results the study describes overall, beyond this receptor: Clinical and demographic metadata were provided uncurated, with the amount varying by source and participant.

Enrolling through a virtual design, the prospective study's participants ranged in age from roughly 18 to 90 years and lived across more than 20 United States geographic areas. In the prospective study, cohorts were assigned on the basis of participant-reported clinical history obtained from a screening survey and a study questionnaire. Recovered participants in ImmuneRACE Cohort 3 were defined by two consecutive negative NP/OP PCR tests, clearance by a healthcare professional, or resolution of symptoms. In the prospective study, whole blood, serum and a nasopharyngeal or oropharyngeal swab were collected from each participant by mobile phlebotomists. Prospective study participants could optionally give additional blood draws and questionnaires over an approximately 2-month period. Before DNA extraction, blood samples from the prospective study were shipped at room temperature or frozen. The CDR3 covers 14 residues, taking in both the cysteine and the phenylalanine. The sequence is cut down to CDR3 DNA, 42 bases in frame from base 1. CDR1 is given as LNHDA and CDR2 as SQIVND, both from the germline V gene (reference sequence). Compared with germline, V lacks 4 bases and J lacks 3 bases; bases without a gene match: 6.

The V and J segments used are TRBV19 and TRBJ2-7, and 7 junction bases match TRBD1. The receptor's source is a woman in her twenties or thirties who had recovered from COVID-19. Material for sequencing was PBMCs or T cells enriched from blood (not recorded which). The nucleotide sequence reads TGTGCCAGTAGTACCAGACAGGGCATCTACGAGCAGTACTTC. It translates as CASSTRQGIYEQYF.